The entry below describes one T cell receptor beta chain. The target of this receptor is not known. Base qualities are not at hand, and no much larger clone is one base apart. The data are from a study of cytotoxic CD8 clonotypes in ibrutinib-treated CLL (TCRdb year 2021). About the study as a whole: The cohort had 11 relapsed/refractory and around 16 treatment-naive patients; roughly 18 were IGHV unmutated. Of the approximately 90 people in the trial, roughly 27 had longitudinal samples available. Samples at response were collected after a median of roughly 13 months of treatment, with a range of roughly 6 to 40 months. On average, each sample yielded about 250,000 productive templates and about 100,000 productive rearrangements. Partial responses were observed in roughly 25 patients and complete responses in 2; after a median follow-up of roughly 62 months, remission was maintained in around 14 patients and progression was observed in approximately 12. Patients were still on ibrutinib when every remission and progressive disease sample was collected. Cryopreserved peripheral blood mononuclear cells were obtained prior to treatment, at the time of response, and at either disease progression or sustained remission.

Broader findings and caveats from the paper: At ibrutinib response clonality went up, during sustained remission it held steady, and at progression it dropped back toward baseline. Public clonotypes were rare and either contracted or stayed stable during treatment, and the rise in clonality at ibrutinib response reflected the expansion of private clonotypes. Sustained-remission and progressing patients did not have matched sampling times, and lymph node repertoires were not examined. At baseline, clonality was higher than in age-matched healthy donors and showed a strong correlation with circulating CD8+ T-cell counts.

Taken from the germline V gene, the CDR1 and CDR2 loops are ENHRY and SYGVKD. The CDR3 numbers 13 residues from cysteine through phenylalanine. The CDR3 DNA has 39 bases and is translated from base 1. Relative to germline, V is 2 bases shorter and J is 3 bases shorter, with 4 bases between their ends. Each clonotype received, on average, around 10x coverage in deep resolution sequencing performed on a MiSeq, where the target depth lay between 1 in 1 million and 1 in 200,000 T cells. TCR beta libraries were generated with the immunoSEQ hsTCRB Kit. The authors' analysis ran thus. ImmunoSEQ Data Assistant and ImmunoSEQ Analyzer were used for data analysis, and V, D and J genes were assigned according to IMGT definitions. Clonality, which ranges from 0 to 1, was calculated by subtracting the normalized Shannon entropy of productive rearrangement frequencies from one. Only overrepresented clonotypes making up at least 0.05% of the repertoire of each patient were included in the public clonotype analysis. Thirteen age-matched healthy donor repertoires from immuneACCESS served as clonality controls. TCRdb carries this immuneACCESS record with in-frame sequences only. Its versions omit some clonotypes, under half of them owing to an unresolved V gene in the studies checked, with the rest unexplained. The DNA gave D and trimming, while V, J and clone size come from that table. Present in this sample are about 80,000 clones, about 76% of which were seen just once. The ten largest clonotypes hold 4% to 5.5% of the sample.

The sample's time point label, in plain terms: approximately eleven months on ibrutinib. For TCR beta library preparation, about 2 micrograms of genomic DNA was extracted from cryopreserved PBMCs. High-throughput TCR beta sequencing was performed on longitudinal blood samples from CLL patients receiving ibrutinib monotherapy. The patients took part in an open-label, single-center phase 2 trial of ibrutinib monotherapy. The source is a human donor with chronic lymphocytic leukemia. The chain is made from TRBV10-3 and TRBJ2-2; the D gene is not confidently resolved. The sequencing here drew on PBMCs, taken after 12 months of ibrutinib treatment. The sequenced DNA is TGTGCCATCAGTGAGCGGGACACCGGGGAGCTGTTTTTT. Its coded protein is CAISERDTGELFF.